This T cell receptor beta chain was sequenced during a study of T cell repertoires in aging, cancer and after chemotherapy. Overall study context: Roughly 10 million TCR reads made up the full dataset.

TRB rearrangements spanning V, D and J were amplified using mixed TRB-A/B primers. Using its own MiXCR run on the multiplex PCR reads, TCRdb lists one record per CDR3 protein. The sample includes 3,000 to 3,500 distinct CDR3 sequences, about two fifths of them seen just once. In the case of this clonotype: Its specificity is unknown.

General study results and limits: Across the chemotherapy interval, each cancer cohort showed higher median generation probability, suggesting thymic rebound.

Amplification of TCR beta used genomic DNA extracted from peripheral blood. Between the trimmed V and J ends, which lost 9 bases and 1 base, there was a span of 9 bases. Per the germline V gene, CDR1 is WSHSY and CDR2 is SAAADI. The CDR3 is made up of 12 amino acids. The receptor's source is a human donor with a solid tumor. Sequencing was done on a sample of blood. The chain has TRBV10-2 and TRBJ1-1, with D possibly being TRBD1 (6 bases). The DNA for the CDR3 is TGCGCCAGTGGACAGCCGAACACTGAAGCTTTCTTT. Translating gives CASGQPNTEAFF.